This T cell receptor beta chain comes out of a study of long-term antiretroviral therapy in people with HIV. This clone has only a few counts. Its antigen remains unknown. Overall study findings and caveats: Within the repertoire, clones expanded before ART were dominant at all time points. HIV repertoire CDR3 lengths ranged less widely than those of controls.

This was the immunoSEQ v3.0 assay at survey level. Sequencing was performed with immunoSEQ multiplex PCR; in TCRdb, only in-frame clones are kept and a portion is missing. Found here are 30,000 or so clones, about four fifths of them singletons; the top ten hold around 3.7%. Sample: unsorted PBMCs, taken 3 years after starting antiretroviral therapy. This clonotype was obtained from a man aged 50 to 60 with HIV.

CDR3 nucleotides: TGTGCCAGCAGTTTAATTAGGCGACAGCGATACTACGAGCAGTACTTC. This gives the protein CASSLIRRQRYYEQYF. This rearrangement joins TRBV28 to TRBJ2-7, with D maybe TRBD1 (5 bases). The CDR3 is 16 amino acids. V lost 2 bases to trimming and J lost 3 bases, with 17 bases between them. Germline V CDR1 and CDR2: MDHEN, SYDVKM.